This entry concerns a single T cell receptor (beta chain). Its antigen remains unidentified. This entry is derived from a study of STAT3 mutations in large granular lymphocyte leukemia. General observations from the study: At least one immunodominant TCR beta clonotype appeared in every T-cell large granular lymphocyte leukemia patient.

Germline CDR1 SGHTS, CDR2 YDEGEE. The CDR3 consists of 14 residues. Losses at the gene ends were 6 bases for V and 3 bases for J; bases not matched to a gene: 9. Generated by immunoSEQ multiplex PCR, the TCRdb table keeps only in-frame clones and is missing some. The repertoire holds about 42,000 clones, with roughly 77% as singletons. Specimen: PBMCs. The receptor's source is a human donor with T large granular lymphocyte leukemia. Some clones in this sample may be carry-over from other donors' samples. This chain uses TRBV5-8 with TRBJ2-7; 7 positions match TRBD2. The chain's CDR3 is CASNRQRGFYEQYF. As DNA, the CDR3 is TGTGCCAGCAATCGCCAGCGGGGTTTCTACGAGCAGTACTTC.